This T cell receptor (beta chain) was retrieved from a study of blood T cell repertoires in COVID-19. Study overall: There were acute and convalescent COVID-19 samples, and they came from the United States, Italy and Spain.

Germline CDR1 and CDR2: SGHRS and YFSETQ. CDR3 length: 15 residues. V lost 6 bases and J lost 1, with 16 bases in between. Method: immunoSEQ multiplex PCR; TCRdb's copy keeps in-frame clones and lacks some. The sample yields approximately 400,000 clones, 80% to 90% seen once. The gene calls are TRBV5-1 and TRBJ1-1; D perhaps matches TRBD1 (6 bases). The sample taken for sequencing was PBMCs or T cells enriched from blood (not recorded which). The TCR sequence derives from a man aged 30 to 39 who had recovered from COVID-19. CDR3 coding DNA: TGCGCCAGCACCTCTACCGGGACAAAGAACACTGAAGCTTTCTTT. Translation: CASTSTGTKNTEAFF.